The source of this T cell receptor beta chain is a study of blood T cells in healthy people across ages. General study points: PBMCs were not sorted, which prevented a conclusive comparison of naive versus antigen-experienced cells.

Each sample had at least 7 million PBMCs isolated. Turning to this clonotype: Its antigen is as yet unknown.

The CDR3 has 16 residues. Germline CDR1 and CDR2: SGHVS and FNYEAQ. V shed 5 bases and J shed 4 bases, with 18 bases lying between them. Then a second PCR, running roughly 7 to 12 cycles, was carried out with a sample-barcoded 5' primer and a J-beta primer mix. TCRdb re-called the 5' RACE reads through MiXCR, storing one row per CDR3 protein. The sample has approximately 730,000 distinct CDR3 sequences, about 53% seen once. What was sequenced was blood. The V gene is TRBV7-6, the J gene TRBJ2-1, with a tentative D call TRBD2 (6 bases). The receptor was isolated from an elderly man in good health. The chain's CDR3 is CASSQLAGGRYNEQFF. CDR3 sequence (DNA): TGTGCCAGCAGCCAGCTAGCCGGGGGTCGATACAATGAGCAGTTCTTC.